Reported below is one T cell receptor (beta chain). This specimen comes from a study of blood T cell repertoires in COVID-19. TCRdb keeps only in-frame clones here, not all; method: immunoSEQ multiplex PCR. The sample lists hundreds of thousands of clones, about 83% occurring once. The V gene's germline CDR1 is SGHDT and CDR2 YYEEEE. V lost 6 bases to trimming and J lost 8 bases, with 18 bases between them. The CDR3 is 14 residues long. Input material: PBMCs or T cells enriched from blood (not recorded which). The chain couples TRBV5-6 to TRBJ2-1; D perhaps matches TRBD1 (6 bases). The TCR sequence derives from a woman aged 45-65 years who had recovered from COVID-19. The DNA for the CDR3 is TGTGCCAGCACCCGAGGGGGTATACGGGATGAGCAGTTCTTC. This sequence encodes CASTRGGIRDEQFF.